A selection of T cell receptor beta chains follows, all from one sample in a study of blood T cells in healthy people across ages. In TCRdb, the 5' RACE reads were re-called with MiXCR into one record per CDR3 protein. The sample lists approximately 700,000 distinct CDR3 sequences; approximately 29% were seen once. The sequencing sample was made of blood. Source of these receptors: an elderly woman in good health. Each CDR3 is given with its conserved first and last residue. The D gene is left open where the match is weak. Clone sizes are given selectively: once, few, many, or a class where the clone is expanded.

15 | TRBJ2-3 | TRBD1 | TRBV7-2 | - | TGTGCCAGCAGCTACCGGACAGGGCCTGAGGATACGCAGTATTTT | CASSYRTGPEDTQYF
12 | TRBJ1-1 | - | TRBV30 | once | TGTGCCACCCGACAGGAGAACACTGAAGCTTTCTTT | CATRQENTEAFF
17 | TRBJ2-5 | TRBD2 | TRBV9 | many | TGTGCCAGCAGCGTAAATCCTAGCGGGGGGTTACAAGAGACCCAGTACTTC | CASSVNPSGGLQETQYF
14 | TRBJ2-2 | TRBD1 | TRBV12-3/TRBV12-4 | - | TGTGCCAGCAGCGTTACAGGGGGCACCGGGGAGCTGTTTTTT | CASSVTGGTGELFF
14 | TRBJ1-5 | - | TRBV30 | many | TGTGCCTGGAGTGTACGCAGGGTTGATCAGCCCCAGCATTTT | CAWSVRRVDQPQHF
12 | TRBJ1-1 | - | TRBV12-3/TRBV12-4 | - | TGTGCCAGCAGGGGACGTGTCACTGAAGCTTTCTTT | CASRGRVTEAFF
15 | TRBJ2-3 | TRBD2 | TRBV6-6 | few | TGTGCCAGCAGTTACTCGACTAGCCGGGGGGATACGCAGTATTTT | CASSYSTSRGDTQYF
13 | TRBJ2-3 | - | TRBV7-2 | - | TGTGCCAGCAGCCTACCCCCGGAGGATACGCAGTATTTT | CASSLPPEDTQYF
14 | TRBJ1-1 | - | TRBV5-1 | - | TGCGCCAGCACCGCTTCGGGGGGCCTAGGTGAAGCTTTCTTT | CASTASGGLGEAFF
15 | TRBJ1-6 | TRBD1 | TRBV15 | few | TGTGCCACCAGCGGAGAGGGACAGAAAAATTCACCCCTCCACTTT | CATSGEGQKNSPLHF
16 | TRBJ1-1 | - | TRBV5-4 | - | TGTGCCAGCAGCCTCCCACGAGGGACGGTGGGCGCTGAAGCTTTCTTT | CASSLPRGTVGAEAFF
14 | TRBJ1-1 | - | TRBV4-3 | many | TGCGCCAGCAGCCAAGCTTGGGGTGGCACTGAAGCTTTCTTT | CASSQAWGGTEAFF
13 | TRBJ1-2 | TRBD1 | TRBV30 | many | TGTGCCTGGGGGGCCGGGACAGGGTACGGCTACACCTTC | CAWGAGTGYGYTF
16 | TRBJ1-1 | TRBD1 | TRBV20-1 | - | TGCAGTGCCCGGAAAAGTGGACAGGGAGTAAGAACTGAAGCTTTCTTT | CSARKSGQGVRTEAFF
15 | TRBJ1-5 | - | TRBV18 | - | TGTGCCAGCTCACCACTAGGGGTAGGCAATCAGCCCCAGCATTTT | CASSPLGVGNQPQHF
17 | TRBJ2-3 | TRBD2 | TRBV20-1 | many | TGCAGTGCTAGAGATATAAGCGGGGGCCTTCGCACAGATACGCAGTATTTT | CSARDISGGLRTDTQYF
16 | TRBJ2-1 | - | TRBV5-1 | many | TGCGCCAGCAGCTTGGAAGGGGCGGATCTCTACAATGAGCAGTTCTTC | CASSLEGADLYNEQFF
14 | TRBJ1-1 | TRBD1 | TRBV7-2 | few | TGTGCCAGCAGCCCAGGGACAGGGTCTCTTGGAGCTTTCTTT | CASSPGTGSLGAFF